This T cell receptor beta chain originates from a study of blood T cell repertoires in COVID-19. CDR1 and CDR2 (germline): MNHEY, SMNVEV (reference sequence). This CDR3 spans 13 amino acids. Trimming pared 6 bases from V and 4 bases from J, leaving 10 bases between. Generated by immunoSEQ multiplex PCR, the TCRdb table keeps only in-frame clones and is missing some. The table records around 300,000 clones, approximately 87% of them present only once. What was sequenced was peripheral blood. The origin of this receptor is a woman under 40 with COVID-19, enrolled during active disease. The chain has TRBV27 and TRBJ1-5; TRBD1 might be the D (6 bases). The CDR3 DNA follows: TGTGCCAGCAGGAAACAGGGTAATCAGCCCCAGCATTTT. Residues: CASRKQGNQPQHF.